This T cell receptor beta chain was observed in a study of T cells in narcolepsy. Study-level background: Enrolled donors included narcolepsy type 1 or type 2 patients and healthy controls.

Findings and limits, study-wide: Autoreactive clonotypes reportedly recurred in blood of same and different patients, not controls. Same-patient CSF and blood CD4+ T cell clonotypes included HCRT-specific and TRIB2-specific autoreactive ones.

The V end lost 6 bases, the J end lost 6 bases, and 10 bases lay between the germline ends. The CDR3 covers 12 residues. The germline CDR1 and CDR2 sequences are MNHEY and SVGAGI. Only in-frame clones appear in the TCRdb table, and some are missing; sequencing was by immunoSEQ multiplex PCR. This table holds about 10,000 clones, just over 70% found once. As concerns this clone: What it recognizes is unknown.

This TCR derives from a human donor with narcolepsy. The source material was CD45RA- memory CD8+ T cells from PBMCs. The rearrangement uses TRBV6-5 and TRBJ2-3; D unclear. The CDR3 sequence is CASSLGLDTQYF. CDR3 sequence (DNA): TGTGCCAGCAGCCTCGGATTGGATACGCAGTATTTT.